The 10 T cell receptor beta chains given below trace back to one sample, sequenced in a study of cytomegalovirus exposure and HLA in healthy donors. This PCR relied on a set of 60 Vbeta primers and 13 Jbeta primers. Data came from immunoSEQ multiplex PCR; TCRdb stores just in-frame clones and leaves some out. The table has around 98,000 clones, 75% to 85% seen once. The material sequenced was PBMCs. The receptors stem from a woman aged 35 to 49 in good health and CMV-seronegative.

The V and J genes are TRBV6-1 and TRBJ2-7; 10 bases are shared with TRBD1. Germline trimming cut 4 bases from V and 7 bases from J; bases unmatched to any gene: 13. The CDR3 is 16 residues long. Germline CDR1 MNHNS, CDR2 SASEGT. The CDR3: CASSARSGTGVGEQYF. The CDR3 nucleotides read TGTGCCAGCAGTGCCCGCTCCGGGACAGGGGTCGGTGAGCAGTACTTC.

This chain uses TRBV9 with TRBJ2-5; 8 bases match TRBD2. V shed 0 bases, J shed 4 bases, and the junction held 5 bases outside the gene matches. The CDR3 is made up of 15 amino acids. Germline values: CDR1 SGDLS, CDR2 YYNGEE. Here the CDR3 DNA reads TGTGCCAGCAGCGTAGATCGGGGGGGTAGAGAGACCCAGTACTTC. Translating it yields CASSVDRGGRETQYF.

V usage is TRBV5-8 and J usage is TRBJ1-2; 8 positions match TRBD1. Trimming cost V 0 bases and J 2 bases; bases outside gene matches: 6. From germline, CDR1 is SGHTS and CDR2 YDEGEE. This CDR3 contains 16 residues. The CDR3, as DNA: TGTGCCAGCAGCTTGGACCTGACAGGGGCAAACTATGGCTACACCTTC. This encodes CASSLDLTGANYGYTF.

The chain joins TRBV6-4 to TRBJ2-3; 8 positions match TRBD1. The CDR3 length is 15 residues. Germline CDR1 is MRHNA and CDR2 is SNTAGT. J was trimmed by 2 bases and V by 0 bases; bases with no gene match: 1. The chain's CDR3 is CASSDSTGVTDTQYF. The CDR3 nucleotides are TGTGCCAGCAGTGACTCGACAGGGGTCACAGATACGCAGTATTTT.

This chain connects TRBV2 to TRBJ2-1; the D gene is possibly TRBD1 (7 bases). The CDR3 covers 17 residues. Germline V gene lookup returns CDR1 SNHLY and CDR2 FYNNEI. V was trimmed by 6 bases and J by 1 base, leaving 19 bases between them. This CDR3 is CASRGSPTGRSYNEQFF. CDR3 DNA sequence: TGTGCCAGCAGGGGTTCCCCGACAGGGAGGTCCTACAATGAGCAGTTCTTC.

The genes are TRBV15 and TRBJ1-1, with 8 nucleotides matching TRBD1. This CDR3 has 17 amino acids. CDR1 and CDR2 from the germline V gene are LNHNV and YYDKDF (reference sequence). V gave up 11 bases and J gave up 0 bases; unmatched junction bases: 17. CDR3 amino acids: CASEAGQGAGMNTEAFF. The DNA for the CDR3 is TGTGCCTCAGAGGCGGGGCAGGGGGCAGGAATGAACACTGAAGCTTTCTTT.

J is TRBJ2-1 and V is TRBV4-1, with a possible D match to TRBD1 (5 bases). Germline V gene lookup returns CDR1 MGHRA and CDR2 YSYEKL. The CDR3 loop spans 16 amino acids. Trimming stripped 1 base from V and 2 bases from J, with 12 bases between. Written as DNA, the CDR3 is TGCGCCAGCAGCCAAGGTCGAGGACATACCTACAATGAGCAGTTCTTC. Protein sequence: CASSQGRGHTYNEQFF.

This clone was picked up one time. The genes are TRBV10-3 and TRBJ1-2; 7 bases are a match to TRBD1. V gave up 5 bases and J gave up 2 bases; unmatched junction bases: 2. Germline-derived CDR1 and CDR2 are ENHRY and SYGVKD. This CDR3 has 13 residues. The CDR3 nucleotides read TGTGCCATCAGTCCGACAGGGAACTATGGCTACACCTTC. Its translation is CAISPTGNYGYTF.

The chain links TRBV4-1 to TRBJ2-3; 16 nucleotides agree with TRBD2. The CDR3 has 16 amino acids. The junction had 3 bases not matched to a gene; V was cut back by 5 bases and J by 4 bases. Germline CDR1 is MGHRA and CDR2 is YSYEKL. CDR3 in amino acids: CASSLGLAGGADTQYF. CDR3 in DNA: TGCGCCAGCAGCTTGGGACTAGCGGGAGGGGCAGATACGCAGTATTTT.

The CDR3 bases are TGTGCCATCAGTGATGTGAGCTATGGCTACACCTTC. Amino acid sequence: CAISDVSYGYTF. The chain couples TRBV10-3 to TRBJ1-2, with D uncertain. The germline CDR1 and CDR2 sequences are ENHRY and SYGVKD. The CDR3 is 12 amino acids. The V gene lost 3 bases and the J gene lost 4 bases, with 6 bases spanning the gap.